This entry is about one T cell receptor (beta chain). What it binds is unknown. This entry belongs to a study of CD8 T cells in ankylosing spondylitis. Construction of TCR beta libraries was performed using quantitative 5'-RACE with molecular barcodes. TCRdb re-derived calls from the 5' RACE reads in MiXCR, one entry per CDR3 protein. The table shows around 480,000 distinct CDR3 sequences, with 17% occurring only once. Study conclusions and caveats: A TCR beta motif made of about eight highly homologous variants seemed typical of ankylosing spondylitis blood. Disease-associated clones were CD8+ and fairly uncommon in peripheral blood.

Germline CDR1 MDHEN, CDR2 SYDVKM. Trimming took off 7 bases at V and 2 bases at J, with 11 bases between the two ends. CDR3 length: 13 residues. This TCR derives from a male donor with ankylosing spondylitis. Sequenced: blood, either unsorted or a sorted T cell fraction (not recorded which). This rearrangement joins TRBV28 to TRBJ1-1, with a weak D call TRBD1 (6 bases). The CDR3 DNA is TGTGCCAGCAACCCGGGACACAACACTGAAGCTTTCTTT. Encoded protein: CASNPGHNTEAFF. Full variable domain (missing parts from reference TRBV28 and TRBJ1-1): DVKVTQSSRYLVKRTGEKVFLECVQDMDHENMFWYRQDPGLGLRLIYFSYDVKMKEKGDIPEGYSVSREKKERFSLILESASTNQTSMYLCASNPGHNTEAFFGQGTRLTVV.